A single sample gave rise to the 23 T cell receptor beta chains below, sequenced in a study of identical twins. TCRdb used MiXCR to reprocess the 5' RACE reads, holding one entry per CDR3 protein. The data contain roughly 1,500,000 distinct CDR3 sequences, roughly 35% of them singletons. The specimen was cord blood. The receptor set was obtained from a newborn girl in good health.

This chain links TRBV12-3 or TRBV12-4 with TRBJ2-7, with 11 bases fitting TRBD1. The CDR3 extends over 15 amino acids. V lost 5 bases, J lost 7 bases, and 10 bases stayed unmatched. CDR3 DNA: TGTGCCAGCAGTCCCCGGACAGGGGGCTACAATGAGCAGTACTTC. Its protein product is CASSPRTGGYNEQYF.

The chain has TRBV7-2 and TRBJ1-5, with D possibly matching TRBD1 (6 bases). Trimming removed 5 bases at V and 7 bases at J, with 15 bases between. The CDR3 runs 14 residues. Germline V gene lookup returns CDR1 SGHTA and CDR2 FQGNSA. CDR3 region: CASSISGVGQPQHF. In DNA form, the CDR3 reads TGTGCCAGCAGCATTTCAGGGGTAGGGCAGCCCCAGCATTTT.

This clonotype was observed a few times. The rearrangement uses TRBV28 and TRBJ2-1; 15 bases align to TRBD2. V was pared by 6 bases and J by 7 bases, with 10 bases of the junction left unmatched. CDR1 and CDR2 from the germline V gene are MDHEN and SYDVKM. CDR3 length equals 17 residues. The CDR3 reads CASRRYRTSGRANEQFF. The CDR3 coding sequence is TGTGCCAGCAGGCGCTACCGGACTAGCGGGAGGGCTAATGAGCAGTTCTTC.

This clonotype appeared a few times. This chain links TRBV24-1 with TRBJ2-3, with TRBD2 identical over 15 bases. Germline-derived CDR1 and CDR2 are KGHDR and SFDVKD. Losses at the gene ends were 4 bases for V and 6 bases for J; bases not matched to a gene: 7. This CDR3 is 17 amino acids long. CDR3: CATSDRTSGGASDTQYF. CDR3 DNA: TGTGCCACCAGTGACCGGACTAGCGGGGGGGCCTCCGATACGCAGTATTTT.

This clonotype has ten or more counts. The chain is built from TRBV5-1 and TRBJ2-1; 10 nucleotides agree with TRBD2. The CDR3 has 14 residues. Germline values: CDR1 SGHRS, CDR2 YFSETQ. V was pared by 2 bases and J by 7 bases, with 3 bases of the junction left unmatched. CDR3 sequence (DNA): TGCGCCAGCAGCTTCGCACTAGCGGGAAATGAGCAGTTCTTC. It translates to CASSFALAGNEQFF.

V is TRBV20-1 and J is TRBJ2-7; D is ambiguous. Germline loops: CDR1 DFQATT, CDR2 SNEGSKA (reference sequence). The CDR3 has 11 amino acids. Deletions cut 5 bases from V and 3 bases from J, with 8 bases between. In DNA, the CDR3 is TGCAGTGCTCGATTTGGCTACGAGCAGTACTTC. Its translation is CSARFGYEQYF.

This clonotype appeared a single time. The chain combines TRBV27 with TRBJ2-1; TRBD2 aligns across 12 bases. V was pared by 7 bases and J by 12 bases, with 10 bases of the junction left unmatched. Germline V CDR1 and CDR2: MNHEY, SMNVEV (reference sequence). This CDR3 has 14 residues. The CDR3 sequence is CASTTTSGGDGQFF. For the CDR3, the DNA is TGTGCCAGCACCACGACTAGCGGGGGAGATGGGCAGTTCTTC.

This rearrangement joins TRBV29-1 to TRBJ1-1, with D maybe TRBD1 (5 bases). V lost 5 bases, J lost 2 bases, and 6 bases lay in between. The CDR3 totals 11 residues. Per germline, CDR1 SQVTM and CDR2 ANQGSEA. CDR3 protein: CSVRDNTEAFF. CDR3 nucleotide sequence: TGCAGCGTTCGGGACAACACTGAAGCTTTCTTT.

The rearrangement uses TRBV6-2 or TRBV6-3 and TRBJ2-1; D could derive from TRBD1 or TRBD2 (6 bases each). CDR3 length equals 17 residues. V was cut by 2 bases and J by 5 bases, with 19 bases left in between. Germline CDR1 and CDR2: MNHEY and SVGEGT. CDR3 nucleotides: TGTGCCAGCAGTTACCCCCTGCTTAGGGGGGCAAACAATGAGCAGTTCTTC. Residues: CASSYPLLRGANNEQFF.

This clonotype came up a few times. This chain links TRBV2 with TRBJ2-1, with 9 bases fitting TRBD1. The V gene's germline CDR1 is SNHLY and CDR2 FYNNEI. The V and J ends lost 6 bases and 14 bases, in that order; junction bases with no gene match: 5. CDR3 length: 11 residues. The DNA of the CDR3 is TGTGCCAGCAGCTACAGGGGGCTGGAGTTCTTC. Translated, it gives CASSYRGLEFF.

J is TRBJ2-5 and V is TRBV12-3 or TRBV12-4; TRBD2 aligns across 12 bases. The DNA end is a closer match to TRBJ2-7, so the J assignment may be wrong. The CDR3 totals 15 residues. The CDR3 reads CASSLRLAGVSEQYF. In DNA form, the CDR3 reads TGTGCCAGCAGTTTACGACTAGCGGGGGTTTCCGAGCAGTACTTC.

V and J are TRBV2 and TRBJ2-1; 12 nucleotides agree with TRBD2. After removal of 4 bases from V and 8 bases from J, the junction contained 6 bases not matched to a gene. The CDR3 spans 15 residues. Germline CDR1 is SNHLY and CDR2 is FYNNEI. For the CDR3, the DNA is TGTGCCAGCAGTGGACTAGCGGGAGCATCCGATGAGCAGTTCTTC. It is translated as CASSGLAGASDEQFF.

The gene calls are TRBV29-1 and TRBJ2-5; D is unresolved. The CDR3 totals 13 residues. Germline assignment: CDR1 SQVTM and CDR2 ANQGSEA. The ends were cut back, 4 bases at V and 11 bases at J, with 20 bases in the middle. Here the CDR3 DNA reads TGCAGCGTTGCCGCGAGACACTACAATGAGCAGTACTTC. Translating it yields CSVAARHYNEQYF.

This clonotype was seen a handful of times. The chain recombines TRBV9 with TRBJ2-4; the D gene is possibly TRBD1 (6 bases). V lost 9 bases and J lost 1, with 11 bases in between. Germline V gene sequence: CDR1 SGDLS, CDR2 YYNGEE. The CDR3 runs 13 residues. CDR3 coding DNA: TGTGCCAACCCTCAGGGGGCCAAAAACATTCAGTACTTC. As protein: CANPQGAKNIQYF.

This chain joins TRBV28 and TRBJ1-5; 11 bases are a match to TRBD1. The CDR3 consists of 16 residues. The junction had 9 bases not matched to a gene; V was cut back by 4 bases and J by 7 bases. Germline CDR1 and CDR2: MDHEN and SYDVKM. The CDR3 DNA is TGTGCCAGCAGTTATGGGGACAGGGGGGGGAGACAGCCCCAGCATTTT. It is translated as CASSYGDRGGRQPQHF.

This clonotype was detected many times. This sequence joins TRBV11-2 and TRBJ2-5, with 8 bases identical to TRBD2. Germline-derived CDR1 and CDR2 are SGHAT and FQNNGV. The CDR3 has 14 amino acids. The V gene end was trimmed by 5 bases and the J gene end by 2 bases; junction bases not matched to a gene: 4. The CDR3 DNA sequence: TGTGCCAGCAGCCGTGGACTAGCACAAGAGACCCAGTACTTC. This encodes CASSRGLAQETQYF.

In its sample, this clonotype was seen a few times. V usage is TRBV11-2 and J usage is TRBJ2-1; the match to TRBD2 covers 8 bases. The CDR3 runs to 15 residues. The germline V gene encodes CDR1 SGHAT and CDR2 FQNNGV. The junction had 4 bases not matched to a gene; V was cut back by 1 base and J by 5 bases. CDR3 in DNA: TGTGCCAGCAGCTTAGGGACTAGCAACCACAATGAGCAGTTCTTC. This sequence encodes CASSLGTSNHNEQFF.

This clonotype was counted only a few times. The chain has TRBV20-1 and TRBJ1-5; 8 bases are a match to TRBD1. CDR1 and CDR2 from the germline V gene are DFQATT and SNEGSKA (reference sequence). Losses at the gene ends were 4 bases for V and 0 bases for J; bases not matched to a gene: 8. CDR3 length: 16 residues. CDR3 sequence: CSATAGGHYSNQPQHF. CDR3 in DNA: TGCAGTGCTACCGCAGGGGGCCATTATAGCAATCAGCCCCAGCATTTT.

The rearrangement uses TRBV10-3 and TRBJ2-7, with 11 bases identical to TRBD1. Germline V gene data show CDR1 as ENHRY and CDR2 as SYGVKD. The V segment lost 2 bases and the J segment 3 bases; nucleotides outside the gene matches: 12. The CDR3 length is 18 residues. CDR3 DNA: TGTGCCATCAGTGAGGCGGACAGGGGGCCTCTAAAAAGCTACGAGCAGTACTTC. Encoded protein: CAISEADRGPLKSYEQYF.

This clonotype was observed once. J is TRBJ2-7 and V is TRBV20-1; D could derive from TRBD1 or TRBD2 (5 bases each). CDR1 is DFQATT, CDR2 SNEGSKA, per germline (reference sequence). The CDR3 runs to 14 residues. V was cut by 6 bases and J by 0 bases, with 15 bases left in between. In DNA, the CDR3 is TGCAGTGCCCCCGCCGGGGCCCTCTCCTACGAGCAGTACTTC. This encodes CSAPAGALSYEQYF.

This clonotype was detected only a few times. V is TRBV6-1 and J is TRBJ2-4, with D possibly matching TRBD1 (6 bases). Germline V gives CDR1 MNHNS, CDR2 SASEGT. V was trimmed by 3 bases and J by 0 bases, leaving 9 bases between them. CDR3 length: 15 residues. This chain's CDR3 is CASSDRGEAKNIQYF. The CDR3 bases are TGTGCCAGCAGTGACAGGGGTGAAGCCAAAAACATTCAGTACTTC.

This clonotype was seen more than once but under ten times. The chain couples TRBV20-1 to TRBJ2-3; D ambiguous. The length of the CDR3 is 14 residues. In germline, CDR1 is DFQATT, CDR2 SNEGSKA (reference sequence). V dropped 0 bases and J dropped 3 bases, with 10 bases sitting between them. CDR3 protein: CSARDPVKTDTQYF. In DNA, the CDR3 is TGCAGTGCTAGAGATCCGGTGAAAACAGATACGCAGTATTTT.

V is TRBV5-1 and J is TRBJ1-6, with no clear D. V lost 0 bases, J lost 3 bases, and 10 bases lay in between. Per the germline V gene, CDR1 is SGHRS and CDR2 is YFSETQ. This CDR3 comprises 16 residues. The CDR3 sequence is CASSLVRPIYNSPLHF. In nucleotides, the CDR3 is TGCGCCAGCAGCTTGGTGAGGCCAATCTATAATTCACCCCTCCACTTT.